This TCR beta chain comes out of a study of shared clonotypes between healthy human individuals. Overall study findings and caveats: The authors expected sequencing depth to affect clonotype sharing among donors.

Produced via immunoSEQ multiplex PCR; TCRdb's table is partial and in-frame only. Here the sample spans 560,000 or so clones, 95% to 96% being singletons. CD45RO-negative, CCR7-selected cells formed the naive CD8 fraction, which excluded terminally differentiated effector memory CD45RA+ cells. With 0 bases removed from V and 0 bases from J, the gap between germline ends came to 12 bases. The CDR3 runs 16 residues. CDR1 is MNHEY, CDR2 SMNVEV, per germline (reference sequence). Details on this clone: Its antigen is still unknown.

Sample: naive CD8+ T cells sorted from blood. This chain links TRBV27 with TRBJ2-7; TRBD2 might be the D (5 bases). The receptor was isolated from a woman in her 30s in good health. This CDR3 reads CASSLSKRSLSYEQYF. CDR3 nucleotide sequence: TGTGCCAGCAGTTTATCTAAGCGGAGCCTCTCCTACGAGCAGTACTTC.